A single T cell receptor (beta chain) is shown here with its context. The sequenced fragment ends 3 residues before the CDR3 boundary, so the rest is inferred from the germline J gene. The CDR3 is made up of 15 amino acids. V was clipped by 5 bases and J by 4 bases, with 14 bases between them. In germline, CDR1 is SGHAT, CDR2 FQNNGV. This specimen belongs to a study of T cells in women clearing cervical HPV infection. Libraries were prepared by immunoSEQ multiplex PCR; TCRdb keeps only in-frame clonotypes and omits some of them. The sample shows fewer than 40,000 clones, and less than 9% sits with its ten largest clones.

Sequencing input: blood buffy coat. The chain recombines TRBV11-2 with TRBJ2-2; maybe TRBD1 (5 bases). The sequence was obtained from a woman aged 18 to 75 with a cervical HPV16 infection that either progressed to CIN3+ or cleared (not recorded which). The CDR3 loop reads CASSRITGFTGELFF. The covered CDR3 bases are TGTGCCAGCAGCCGCATTACAGGATTCACCGGGGAG.